This is a list of T cell receptor beta chains from one sample in a study of post-analysis software for immune sequencing data. Via MiXCR, TCRdb re-called the PCR reads, giving one row per CDR3 protein. The sample shows about 680,000 distinct CDR3 sequences, approximately 60% of them seen only once. What was sequenced was blood. Receptors originate from a girl aged 2 to 9 with multiple sclerosis. The CDR3 runs from the conserved cysteine through the conserved F or W. A D gene is named only where the DNA matches it firmly. The size field is filled for only some rows; it gives once, few, many or a size class.

TRBD2,-,TRBJ2-3,TRBV10-1,CASSELGETSGIHRPQYF,TGCGCCAGCAGTGAGCTCGGGGAGACTAGCGGGATCCACCGTCCGCAGTATTTT
TRBD2,-,TRBJ2-5,TRBV20-1,CSASRSGRGDQYF,TGCAGTGCTAGCCGTAGCGGGAGAGGAGATCAGTACTTC
TRBD1,-,TRBJ2-1,TRBV7-2,CASSRSSGQWNEQFF,TGTGCCAGCAGTCGAAGCTCGGGACAGTGGAATGAGCAGTTCTTC
-,-,TRBJ2-7,TRBV5-1,CASSLAETLIRDEQYF,TGCGCCAGCAGCTTGGCCGAGACACTTATCCGGGACGAGCAGTACTTC
TRBD2,-,TRBJ2-7,TRBV4-1,CASSQDERTSGRDEQYF,TGCGCCAGCAGCCAAGATGAAAGGACTAGCGGGAGGGACGAGCAGTACTTC
-,-,TRBJ1-2,TRBV6-5,CASSYSNRAGGYTF,TGTGCCAGCAGTTACTCGAACAGGGCTGGTGGCTACACCTTC
-,few,TRBJ2-1,TRBV20-1,CSARAPRDWGNEQFF,TGCAGTGCTAGGGCCCCTAGGGATTGGGGCAATGAGCAGTTCTTC
TRBD1,-,TRBJ2-3,TRBV29-1,CSVEAKGQGENTQYF,TGCAGCGTTGAAGCCAAGGGACAGGGGGAAAATACGCAGTATTTT
-,few,TRBJ2-5,TRBV5-6,CASSLEVEQYF,TGTGCCAGCAGTTTAGAAGTGGAGCAGTACTTC
TRBD1,-,TRBJ1-1,TRBV28,CASTYSGQGVGAFF,TGTGCCAGCACCTACTCGGGACAGGGGGTCGGAGCTTTCTTT
-,-,TRBJ1-1,TRBV5-1,CASSLSNKSEAFF,TGCGCCAGCAGCCTTTCGAACAAGTCTGAAGCTTTCTTT
TRBD1,few,TRBJ2-1,TRBV6-5,CASTSPDRGSYNEQFF,TGTGCCAGCACCTCGCCCGACAGGGGCTCCTACAATGAGCAGTTCTTC